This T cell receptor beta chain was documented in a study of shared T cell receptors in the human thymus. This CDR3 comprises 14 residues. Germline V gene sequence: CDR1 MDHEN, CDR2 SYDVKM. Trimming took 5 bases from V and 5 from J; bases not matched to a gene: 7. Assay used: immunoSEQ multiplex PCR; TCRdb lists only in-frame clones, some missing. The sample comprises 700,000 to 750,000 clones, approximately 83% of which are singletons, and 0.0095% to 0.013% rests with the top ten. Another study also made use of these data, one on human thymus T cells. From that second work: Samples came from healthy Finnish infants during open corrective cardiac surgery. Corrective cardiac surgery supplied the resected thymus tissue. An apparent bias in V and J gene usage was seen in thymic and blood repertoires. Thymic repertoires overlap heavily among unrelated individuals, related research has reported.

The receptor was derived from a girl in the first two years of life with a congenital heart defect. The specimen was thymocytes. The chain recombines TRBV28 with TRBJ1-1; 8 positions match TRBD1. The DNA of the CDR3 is TGTGCCAGCAGTACGACAGGGGAAATGACTGAAGCTTTCTTT. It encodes CASSTTGEMTEAFF.